Following are 9 T cell receptor beta chains from one sample sequenced in a study of cytomegalovirus exposure and HLA in healthy donors. The PCR employed 60 Vbeta primers together with 13 Jbeta primers. Using immunoSEQ multiplex PCR, the repertoire was profiled, and TCRdb retains in-frame clones only, with some absent. The sample holds about 130,000 clones; 80% are singletons and the top ten take about 2.6%. The specimen sequenced was PBMCs. The receptors shown here come from a man aged 30 to 45 in good health and CMV-seronegative.

This chain's CDR3 is CASGLRDSSTDTQYF. CDR3 in DNA: TGTGCTAGTGGTTTAAGGGACAGCAGCACAGATACGCAGTATTTT. The chain joins TRBV12-5 to TRBJ2-3, with TRBD1 identical over 7 bases. V was clipped by 3 bases and J by 0 bases; unmatched bases: 3. CDR1 and CDR2 from the germline V gene are LGHNT and FRNRAP. The CDR3 totals 15 residues.

The rearrangement links TRBV10-1 to TRBJ2-1, with 8 bases aligning to TRBD2. This CDR3 comprises 16 residues. The trim removed 5 bases at V and 8 bases at J, leaving 14 bases unmatched. Germline-derived CDR1 and CDR2 are WNHNN and SYGVQD (reference sequence). The CDR3 DNA sequence: TGCGCCAGCAGTAGGGGGGTCCGGGAGGGCCTAGATGAGCAGTTCTTC. Translating it yields CASSRGVREGLDEQFF.

The chain couples TRBV21-1 to TRBJ2-7; the table's D gene call, TRBD1, was not cross checked with the DNA. TRBV21-1 is shown as a pseudogene. CDR3 length: 22 amino acids. The CDR3 loop reads CARKNNHFLILSTGRGVYEQYF. For the CDR3, the DNA is TGTGCCAGGAAGAACAACCACTTCCTAATCCTCTCGACAGGGCGAGGGGTCTACGAGCAGTACTTC.

A remark on this clone: Additional DNA sequences in this sample encode the identical CDR3. The J gene is TRBJ1-1, the V gene TRBV5-1; 11 positions match TRBD1. J gave up 4 bases and V 5 bases, and 4 bases lay outside the gene matches. There are 14 residues in the CDR3. Germline CDR1 SGHRS, CDR2 YFSETQ. The CDR3 bases are TGCGCCAGCAGGACCGGGACAGGGGGCACTGAAGCTTTCTTT. It translates to CASRTGTGGTEAFF.

The chain carries TRBV4-1 and TRBJ2-5; 7 nucleotides align to TRBD1. CDR1 and CDR2 from the germline V gene are MGHRA and YSYEKL. This CDR3 region has 16 residues. V shed 0 bases, J shed 2 bases, and the junction held 6 bases outside the gene matches. The CDR3 DNA reads as TGCGCCAGCAGCCAAGACCGGAGGACAGGTCAAGAGACCCAGTACTTC. This gives the protein CASSQDRRTGQETQYF.

The chain joins TRBV18 to TRBJ1-5; D is ambiguous. CDR1 and CDR2 from the germline V gene are KGHSH and LQKENI. Trimming cost V 3 bases and J 2 bases, with 8 bases left between them. The CDR3 spans 14 residues. The chain's CDR3 is CASSPERGNQPQHF. CDR3 coding DNA: TGTGCCAGCTCACCCGAACGGGGCAATCAGCCCCAGCATTTT.

Regarding this clone: A read error may account for a junction end that differs from germline. The gene calls are TRBV7-9 and TRBJ2-7; TRBD1 is a possible D gene (6 bases). CDR3 length equals 14 residues. Germline V gene data show CDR1 as SEHNR and CDR2 as FQNEAQ (reference sequence). The CDR3 coding sequence is TGTTCCAGCAGCTTAGACACAGGGTTCTCTACCCAGTACTTC. Protein sequence: CSSSLDTGFSTQYF.

The chain employs TRBV28 and TRBJ1-2; TRBD1 might be the D (5 bases). Trimming took off 2 bases at V and 1 base at J, with 23 bases between the two ends. Germline values: CDR1 MDHEN, CDR2 SYDVKM. This CDR3 spans 19 amino acids. The CDR3 DNA reads as TGTGCCAGCAGTTTAAGATTCTTCGACAGCCAACCCCTTAACTATGGCTACACCTTC. This gives the protein CASSLRFFDSQPLNYGYTF.

V usage is TRBV11-3 and J usage is TRBJ2-7; D is ambiguous. From germline, CDR1 is SGHNT and CDR2 YENEEA. The CDR3 spans 12 residues. Trimming removed 5 bases from V and 0 bases from J, with 5 bases in between. The CDR3 nucleotides are TGTGCCAGCAGCGGCAGCTCCTACGAGCAGTACTTC. Protein: CASSGSSYEQYF.